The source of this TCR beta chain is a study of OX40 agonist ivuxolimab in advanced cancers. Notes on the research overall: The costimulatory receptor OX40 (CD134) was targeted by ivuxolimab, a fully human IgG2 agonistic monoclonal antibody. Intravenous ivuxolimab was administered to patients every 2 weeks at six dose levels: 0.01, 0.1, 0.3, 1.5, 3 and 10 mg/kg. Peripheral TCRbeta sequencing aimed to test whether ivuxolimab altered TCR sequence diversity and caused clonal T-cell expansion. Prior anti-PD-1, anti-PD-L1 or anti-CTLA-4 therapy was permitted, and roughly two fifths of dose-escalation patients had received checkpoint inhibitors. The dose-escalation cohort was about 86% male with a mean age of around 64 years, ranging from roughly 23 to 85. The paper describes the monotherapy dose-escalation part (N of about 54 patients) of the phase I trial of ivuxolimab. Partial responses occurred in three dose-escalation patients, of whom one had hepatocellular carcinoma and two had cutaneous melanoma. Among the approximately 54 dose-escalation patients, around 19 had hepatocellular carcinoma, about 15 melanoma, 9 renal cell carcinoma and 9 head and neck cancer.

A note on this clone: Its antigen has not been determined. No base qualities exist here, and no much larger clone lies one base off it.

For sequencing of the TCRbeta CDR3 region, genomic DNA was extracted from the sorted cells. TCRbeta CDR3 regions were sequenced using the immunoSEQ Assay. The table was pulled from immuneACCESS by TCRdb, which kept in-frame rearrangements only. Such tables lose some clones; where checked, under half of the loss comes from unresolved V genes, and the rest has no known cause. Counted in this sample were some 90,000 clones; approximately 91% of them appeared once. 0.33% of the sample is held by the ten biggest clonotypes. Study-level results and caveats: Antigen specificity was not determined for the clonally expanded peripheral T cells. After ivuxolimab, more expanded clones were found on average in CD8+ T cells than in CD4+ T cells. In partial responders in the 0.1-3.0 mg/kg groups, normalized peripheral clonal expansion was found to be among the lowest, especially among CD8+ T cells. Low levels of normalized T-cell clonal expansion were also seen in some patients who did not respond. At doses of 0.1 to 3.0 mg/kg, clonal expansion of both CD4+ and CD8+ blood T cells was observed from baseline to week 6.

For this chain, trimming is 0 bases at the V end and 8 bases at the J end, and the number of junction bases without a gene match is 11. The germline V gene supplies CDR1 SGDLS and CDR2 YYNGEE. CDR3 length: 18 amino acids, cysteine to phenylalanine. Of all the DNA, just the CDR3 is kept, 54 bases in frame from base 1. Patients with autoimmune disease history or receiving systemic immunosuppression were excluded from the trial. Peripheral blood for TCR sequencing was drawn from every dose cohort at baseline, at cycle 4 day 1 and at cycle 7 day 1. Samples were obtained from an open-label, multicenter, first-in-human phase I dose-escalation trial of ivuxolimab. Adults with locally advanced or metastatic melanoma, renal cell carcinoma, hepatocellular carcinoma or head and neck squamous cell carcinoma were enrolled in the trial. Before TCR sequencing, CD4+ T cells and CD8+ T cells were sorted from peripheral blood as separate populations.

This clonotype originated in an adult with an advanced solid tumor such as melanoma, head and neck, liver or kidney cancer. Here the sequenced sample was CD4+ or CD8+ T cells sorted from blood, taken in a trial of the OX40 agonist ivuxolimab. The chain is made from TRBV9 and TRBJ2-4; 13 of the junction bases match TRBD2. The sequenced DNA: TGTGCCAGCAGCGTAGGGTCCCCTAGGACTAGCGGGAGAGACATTCAGTACTTC. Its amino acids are CASSVGSPRTSGRDIQYF.